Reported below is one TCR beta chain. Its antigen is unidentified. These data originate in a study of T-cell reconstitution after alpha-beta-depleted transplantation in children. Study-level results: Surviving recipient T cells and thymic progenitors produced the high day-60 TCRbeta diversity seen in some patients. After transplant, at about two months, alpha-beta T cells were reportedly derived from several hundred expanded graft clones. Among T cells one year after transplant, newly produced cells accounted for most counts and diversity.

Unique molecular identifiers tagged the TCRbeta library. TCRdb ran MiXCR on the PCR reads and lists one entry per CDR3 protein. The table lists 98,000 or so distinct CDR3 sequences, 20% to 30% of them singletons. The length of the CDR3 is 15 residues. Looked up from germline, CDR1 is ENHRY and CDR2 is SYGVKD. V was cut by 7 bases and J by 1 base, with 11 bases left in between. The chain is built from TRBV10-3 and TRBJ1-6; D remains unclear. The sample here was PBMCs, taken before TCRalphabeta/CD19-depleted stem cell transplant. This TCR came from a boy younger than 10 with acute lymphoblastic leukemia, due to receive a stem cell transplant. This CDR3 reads CAIKVDASYNSPLHF. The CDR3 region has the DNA TGTGCCATCAAGGTTGATGCGTCCTATAATTCACCCCTCCACTTT.